The clone carrying this T cell receptor (beta chain) was observed a single time. TCRdb's copy holds only in-frame clones and misses some; the assay was immunoSEQ multiplex PCR. The sample records about 400,000 clones, 85% to 95% being singletons. The data were obtained in a study of shared T cell receptors in the human thymus. Germline V gene data show CDR1 as SGHDT and CDR2 as YYEEEE. The junction had 8 bases not matched to a gene; V was cut back by 3 bases and J by 7 bases. This CDR3 contains 16 residues. The chain carries TRBV5-6 and TRBJ2-1; TRBD2 matches at 12 bases. The sample taken for sequencing was thymocytes. The sequence came from a human donor. CDR3 bases: TGTGCCAGCAGCTCCCGGACTAGCGGGATAAGGAATGAGCAGTTCTTC. As protein: CASSSRTSGIRNEQFF.